The sample holds one count of the clone carrying this T cell receptor beta chain. Its specificity is unknown. The authors ran a second PCR of 7 to 11 cycles using a sample-barcoded 5' primer and a J-beta primer mix. The template-switch adaptor, which had 12 random nucleotides, put a tag on each cDNA molecule. TCRdb used MiXCR to reprocess the 5' RACE reads, holding one entry per CDR3 protein. The table has fewer than 750,000 distinct CDR3 sequences, around 50% seen once; the top ten hold around 23%. The source of the sample is a study of blood T cells in healthy people across ages. Findings and caveats of the study: Older age coincided with a roughly linear decline in TCR beta diversity per million T cells. Researchers deemed the diversity estimates from one million T cells underestimates.

This CDR3 has 13 residues. Germline lookup yields CDR1 MGHDK and CDR2 SYGVNS. V was clipped by 5 bases and J by 3 bases, with 10 bases between them. Each sample gave at least 7 million isolated PBMCs. The sequenced sample was blood. The sequence derives from a man of 80 years or more in good health. The chain joins TRBV25-1 to TRBJ1-1, with D perhaps TRBD1 (6 bases). Written as DNA, the CDR3 is TGTGCCAGCAGTCGACAGGAGGACACTGAAGCTTTCTTT. This codes for CASSRQEDTEAFF. Based on the CDR3 plus reference TRBV25-1 and TRBJ1-1, the full variable domain is EADIYQTPRYLVIGTGKKITLECSQTMGHDKMYWYQQDPGMELHLIHYSYGVNSTEKGDLSSESTVSRIRTEHFPLTLESARPSHTSQYLCASSRQEDTEAFFGQGTRLTVV.